The entry below describes one T cell receptor (beta chain). Its antigen is currently unknown. Its ends do not fully match the called genes, so a read error is possible. This CDR3 region has 15 residues. This specimen belongs to a study of molecular identifiers for immune sequencing clone quantification. On the study more broadly: Replicates split RNA from approximately 20,000 or 100,000 naive CD8 cells five ways, and the researchers sequenced four portions. Study-level findings and limits: Clones with over 20 RNA copies captured over 99% of effector molecules but under 1% of naive ones.

Input for naive CD8 libraries was roughly 20,000 to 1,000,000 sorted cells; the RNA fraction used was 10%, 30% or 50%. Previously described methods and listed TCR primers were used for bulk TCR libraries. TCRdb analysed the PCR reads with MiXCR anew, one entry per CDR3 protein. The sample includes approximately 680,000 distinct CDR3 sequences, over 25% of them seen just once. The origin of this receptor is a human donor in good health. Some libraries in this study had Jurkat cell RNA spiked in. The sample was naive CD8+ T cells from blood, with Jurkat cell RNA spiked in. Subset given: FACS-sorted CD8+CD4-CCR7+CD45RA+ naive T cells. The rearrangement uses TRBV5-3 and TRBJ2-3; D unclear. TRBV5-3 is annotated as an ORF whose role is uncertain. CDR3 nucleotide sequence: TGTGCCAGCAGCTTGTGCCGTTTATTAGAAAATACGCAGTATTTT. Protein sequence: CASSLCRLLENTQYF.